This T cell receptor (beta chain) was found in a study of blood T cell repertoires in COVID-19. Study-level information: The samples span acute and convalescent COVID-19 from the United States, Italy and Spain. Nucleic acid was either cDNA or gDNA, and it came from T cells, B-cell-depleted T cells, or PBMCs.

This clone was found a few times. The CDR3 has 14 residues. Deletions cut 2 bases from V and 0 bases from J, with 5 bases between. Germline V lookup: CDR1 SGHRS, CDR2 YFSETQ. Original processing methods: For nucleated cells, counts were estimated from reference gene primer amplification. Sequenced by immunoSEQ multiplex PCR; TCRdb stores in-frame clones only, minus some. That table supplies the V and J calls and clone size; D and trimming were determined from the DNA. There are approximately 410,000 clones in the sample; about nine tenths occur only once, and 1.4% lies in the top ten. This receptor was taken from a woman aged 25 to 39 with active or convalescent COVID-19. The chain has TRBV5-1 and TRBJ2-2; D remains unclear. Sequenced material: peripheral blood. In nucleotides, the CDR3 is TGCGCCAGCAGCTTCAATCCGAACACCGGGGAGCTGTTTTTT. It is translated as CASSFNPNTGELFF.